Given below is one TCR beta chain in context. No antigen is known for it. Base qualities are not recorded, but no much larger clone differs from it by a single base. The entry originates in a study of blood T cell repertoires in COVID-19 (dated by TCRdb to between 2020 and 2021). In terms of the full investigation: Samples covering the acute and convalescent phases of COVID-19 were provided by collaborators in the United States, Italy and Spain. The prospective study material was composed of cDNA or gDNA derived from T cells, B-cell-depleted T cells, or PBMCs. Subjects who had been exposed to COVID-19, were actively infected with it, or had recovered from it provided the deeply sampled blood TCRbeta repertoires that made up the dataset. A freely available public database, intended as a resource for researchers studying the immune response to SARS-CoV-2, is where the repertoires were released. The samples were drawn from the first 160 participants of the ongoing ImmuneRACE study and from some 1,300 subjects provided by 6 global collaborators. Sample metadata almost always included a de-identified subject ID, COVID-19 status, age in years and sex. Where available, HLA class I and class II types were taken from metadata supplied by the sample provider and were not determined by assay-based typing.

Measured from the cysteine to the phenylalanine, the CDR3 is 13 residues long. Left in the record is the CDR3 DNA by itself, 39 bases read in frame from the first base. Per the germline V gene, SNHLY is the CDR1 and FYNNEI is the CDR2. V ends up 6 bases short and J 5 bases short, with an unmatched junction base count of 6. Here is what the overall study found, with its caveats: The quantity of clinical and demographic metadata differed by source and by participant and was supplied without curation.

In the prospective study, participants were about 18 to 95 years old, resided in about 25 geographic areas of the United States, and were enrolled through a virtual design. In the prospective study, cohorts were assigned on the basis of participant-reported clinical history obtained from a screening survey and a study questionnaire. Exposed participants had been in contact with someone with a PCR-confirmed or clinician-diagnosed COVID-19 case within 2 weeks of study entry. Mobile phlebotomists in the prospective study collected whole blood, serum and a nasopharyngeal or oropharyngeal swab from every participant. Participants in the prospective study had the option to provide additional blood draws and questionnaires over a 2-month period. Before DNA extraction, prospective study blood samples were shipped either frozen or at room temperature. The immunoSEQ Assay, a bias-controlled multiplex PCR, was used to amplify TCRbeta CDR3 regions from genomic DNA. In the paper's pipeline: The number of nucleated cells in each sample was estimated by amplification of reference gene primers within the assay. Sequence reads were collapsed and filtered to measure the absolute abundance of every unique TCRbeta CDR3 rearrangement. For each sample, productive Simpson clonality was calculated by taking the square root of Simpson's diversity index across productive rearrangements. Here the immuneACCESS table is served through TCRdb, limited to in-frame sequences with V and J called. Missing clones are a known gap in these copies; in checked studies unresolved V genes cover under half, and the rest lacks a known reason. The V and J calls and clone size come from that table; D and trimming were worked out from the DNA. Across this sample there are about 300,000 clones, with roughly nine tenths seen only once. Of the sample, 2.9% falls within the top ten clones.

The origin of this receptor is a woman between 45 and 60 years old who had been exposed to COVID-19. The sequence links TRBV2 to TRBJ2-5; 7 bases in the middle match TRBD2. Sequencing was performed on PBMCs or T cells enriched from blood (not recorded which). Here the CDR3 is given as CASRATSAETQYF. Here is the DNA: TGTGCCAGCAGGGCCACTAGCGCGGAGACCCAGTACTTC.